These T cell receptor beta chains were read from a single sample in a study of blood T cells in healthy people across ages. TCRdb re-called the 5' RACE reads with MiXCR, one entry per CDR3 protein. This table has about 800,000 distinct CDR3 sequences, around 25% appearing once. These data also featured in a second study, about T cells of mothers and their children.

The sequenced sample was blood. The receptor set was obtained from a boy aged 5-17 years in good health. Each CDR3 is given with its conserved first and last residue. A D gene is named only where the DNA matches it firmly. Clone size, where shown, is once, few, many, or a class for clones that have expanded.

TRBV5-1	TRBJ1-1	NA	NA	12	CASSHNSEGAFF	TGCGCCAGCAGCCATAATTCGGAGGGGGCTTTCTTT
TRBV28	TRBJ2-7	few	TRBD2	15	CASNPPSGGNYEQYF	TGTGCCAGCAACCCTCCTAGCGGGGGTAACTACGAGCAGTACTTC
TRBV7-8	TRBJ2-1	NA	TRBD1	17	CASGLVAPDREYDEQFF	TGTGCCAGCGGCTTAGTGGCCCCGGACAGGGAATACGATGAGCAGTTCTTC
TRBV29-1	TRBJ2-7	NA	TRBD1	14	CSVLTGQGDLEQYF	TGCAGCGTTCTGACGGGCCAGGGGGACCTCGAGCAGTACTTC
TRBV9	TRBJ2-5	few	NA	15	CASSVGGARGETQYF	TGTGCCAGCAGCGTAGGGGGGGCCCGAGGCGAGACCCAGTACTTC
TRBV7-8	TRBJ2-3	NA	NA	14	CASSRFYSTDTQYF	TGTGCCAGCAGCCGGTTTTATAGCACAGATACGCAGTATTTT
TRBV6-5	TRBJ1-5	few	NA	14	CASRSDRPWEPQHF	TGTGCCAGCAGATCAGACAGGCCATGGGAGCCCCAGCATTTT
TRBV12-3/TRBV12-4	TRBJ2-1	NA	NA	13	CASSLALRYEQFF	TGTGCCAGCAGTTTAGCGCTAAGGTATGAGCAGTTCTTC
TRBV28	TRBJ1-6	few	TRBD1	15	CASSSGTVLNSPLHF	TGTGCCAGCAGTTCCGGGACAGTTCTTAATTCACCCCTCCACTTT
TRBV7-8	TRBJ2-3	few	NA	13	CASSLKSADTQYF	TGTGCCAGCAGCTTAAAGAGCGCAGATACGCAGTATTTT